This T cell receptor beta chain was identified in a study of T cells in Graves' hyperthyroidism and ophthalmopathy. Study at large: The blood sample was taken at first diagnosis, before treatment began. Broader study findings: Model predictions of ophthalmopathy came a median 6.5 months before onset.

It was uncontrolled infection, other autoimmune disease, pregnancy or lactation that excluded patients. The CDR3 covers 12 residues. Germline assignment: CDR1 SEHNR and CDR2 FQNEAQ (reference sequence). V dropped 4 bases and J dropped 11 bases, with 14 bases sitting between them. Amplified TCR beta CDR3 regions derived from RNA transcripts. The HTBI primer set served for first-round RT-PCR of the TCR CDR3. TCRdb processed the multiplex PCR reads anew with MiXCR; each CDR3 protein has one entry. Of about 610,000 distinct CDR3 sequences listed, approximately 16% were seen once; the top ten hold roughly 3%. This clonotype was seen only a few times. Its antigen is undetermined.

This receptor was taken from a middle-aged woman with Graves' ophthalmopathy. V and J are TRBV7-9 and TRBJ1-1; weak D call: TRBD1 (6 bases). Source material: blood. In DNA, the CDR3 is TGTGCCAGCAGCTACACAGGGTTGGGGGCTTTCTTT. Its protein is CASSYTGLGAFF.